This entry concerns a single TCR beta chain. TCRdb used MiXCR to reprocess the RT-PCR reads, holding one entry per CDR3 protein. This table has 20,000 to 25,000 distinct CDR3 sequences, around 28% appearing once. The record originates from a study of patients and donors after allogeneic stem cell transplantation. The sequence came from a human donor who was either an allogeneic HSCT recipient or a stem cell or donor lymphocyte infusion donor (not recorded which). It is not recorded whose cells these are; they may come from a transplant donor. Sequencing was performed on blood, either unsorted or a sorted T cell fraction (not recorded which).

The CDR3 region is CASSLEGGRGETQYF. The CDR3 nucleotides read TGTGCCAGCAGCTTGGAGGGCGGGCGGGGAGAGACCCAGTACTTC. The gene calls are TRBV7-2 and TRBJ2-5; TRBD2 is a possible D gene (6 bases). The CDR3 covers 15 residues. Germline-derived CDR1 and CDR2 are SGHTA and FQGNSA. The V end lost 3 bases, the J end lost 4 bases, and 15 bases lay between the germline ends.